A single sample is the source of the 2 T cell receptor beta chains below, sequenced in a study of Graves' ophthalmopathy and Graves' hyperthyroidism. Using RNA transcripts, the TCR beta CDR3 regions were amplified. Amplification began with first-round RT-PCR using HTBI primers, then second-round multiplex PCR was performed. From the multiplex PCR reads, TCRdb called clonotypes with MiXCR, one entry per CDR3 protein. The sample records roughly 1.1 million distinct CDR3 sequences, about 38% being singletons. Input material: peripheral blood or thyroid tissue (not recorded which). Receptors originate from an adult man with Graves' hyperthyroidism.

The chain recombines TRBV5-5 with TRBJ2-5; maybe TRBD1 (6 bases). Germline lookup yields CDR1 SGHKS and CDR2 YYEKEE (reference sequence). The CDR3 consists of 16 residues. V was clipped by 0 bases and J by 2 bases, with 14 bases between them. CDR3: CASSLGGPIGQETQYF. The CDR3 DNA sequence: TGTGCCAGCAGCTTGGGGGGGCCGATAGGGCAAGAGACCCAGTACTTC. Looking up the rest from reference TRBV5-5 and TRBJ2-5 gives the full variable domain: DAGVTQSPTHLIKTRGQQVTLRCSPISGHKSVSWYQQVLGQGPQFIFQYYEKEERGRGNFPDRFSARQFPNYSSELNVNALLLGDSALYLCASSLGGPIGQETQYFGPGTRLLVL.

This clonotype was counted a single time. J is TRBJ2-5 and V is TRBV7-2, with D hard to call. The J call may not be correct, given that the DNA end is closer to TRBJ2-7. The V gene's germline CDR1 is SGHTA and CDR2 FQGNSA. The CDR3 is 13 amino acids. In DNA form, the CDR3 reads TGTGCCAGCAGCTTAGGGTGGACCTACGAGCAGTACTTC. Its translation: CASSLGWTYEQYF.